This T cell receptor beta chain emerged from a study of neoadjuvant anti-PD-1 for oral cavity cancer (dated by TCRdb to about 2021). Study-wide context: Three to four biweekly doses of nivolumab at 3 mg/kg were mostly administered to patients before curative-intent surgical resection. A roughly 32% response rate was observed in the parent correlative cohort, in which around twelve patients were included. Under RECIST 1.1, patients with complete response, partial response or stable disease were classed as responders, and patients with progression were classed as non-responders. A fourth nivolumab dose was given around day 43 to patients without progression, and definitive surgical resection was performed in those patients on days 50-56.

The CDR3 numbers 16 residues from cysteine through phenylalanine. CDR3 DNA only is kept here, 48 bases in frame from base 1. Germline trimming: 0 bases from V, 5 bases from J; junction bases outside gene matches: 10. In the germline V gene, CDR1 corresponds to MNHEY and CDR2 to SVGAGI. A word on this clone: This clone's antigen is unknown. Per-base qualities were not stored, and no clone one base away is much larger.

Explained via the paper, the time point label denotes: after neoadjuvant nivolumab, at surgical resection. None of the patients had received prior systemic or radiation treatment, and all were newly diagnosed with stage II-IVA oral cavity squamous cell carcinoma. The cohort was made up of patients with locally advanced, HPV-negative oral cavity squamous cell carcinoma. Peripheral blood mononuclear cells were analyzed directly and were not maintained or expanded in culture. Samples came from a longitudinal correlative study of a single-arm phase II trial of neoadjuvant nivolumab in oral cavity squamous cell carcinoma. Subject-matched pre- and post-treatment PBMCs and tumors from three responders and three non-responders underwent genomic DNA-based TCRbeta sequencing. Peripheral blood mononuclear cells were drawn once before nivolumab treatment and a second time after treatment, when surgery took place. The Maxwell RSC DNA from Cells kit was used to extract genomic DNA from PBMCs.

Results the study describes overall, beyond this receptor: Within PBMCs, T cell clonality (Gini index) was significantly higher in non-responders than responders after neoadjuvant nivolumab. The TCR analyses had only a few patients in each response group, and the authors called for validation in larger cohorts. Higher pretreatment blood Treg/Th17 ratios correlated with higher pretreatment blood TCRbeta clonality and lower post-treatment tumor TCRbeta clonality.

For deep sequencing of PBMC libraries, mostly around 480 ng of input genomic DNA was used, and six replicates were run per sample. Following the manufacturer's instructions, the team built TCRbeta libraries using the immunoSEQ hsTCRbeta kit. The completed libraries were mixed into a single pool at 3 nM, then sequenced with an Illumina NovaSeq 6000 S4 flow cell. In the paper's pipeline: The immunoSEQ Analyzer handled quality control and preprocessing of the raw data. The analysis was limited to productive rearrangements, and each clonotype was defined by a unique CDR3 amino acid sequence. Repertoire clonality was estimated as the Gini-Simpson index, which was calculated using the R package tcR. Gini indices were compared with Student's t test, and associations with tumor size change were assessed by Pearson correlation. Entries here come from immuneACCESS through TCRdb and include only in-frame sequences with V and J called. Some clones fail to appear in such tables; in the studies checked, an unresolved V gene covers under half of the shortfall, and the cause of the remainder is unknown. D and trimming were read from the DNA, whereas the V and J calls and clone size are those reported in that table. The sample contains roughly 14,000 clones, 71% of them found a single time. The ten most abundant clones make up almost 3% of the sample.

This sequence was found in a person between 40 and 85 years old with oral cavity squamous cell carcinoma. Sequenced material: PBMCs, taken after nivolumab (anti-PD-1) treatment. The chain is made from TRBV6-5 and TRBJ2-7, with 7 central nucleotides matching TRBD1. The CDR3 corresponds to CASSYSKYTGAHEQYF. At the DNA level, the sequence is TGTGCCAGCAGTTACTCGAAATATACAGGGGCCCACGAGCAGTACTTC.